This T cell receptor (beta chain) was identified during a study of blood T cell repertoires in COVID-19. Study in general: T cells, B-cell-depleted T cells, or PBMCs supplied cDNA or gDNA.

Trimming took 1 base from V and 5 from J, leaving 11 bases between them. CDR3 length: 14 amino acids. Germline lookup yields CDR1 GTSNPN and CDR2 SVGIG (reference sequence). Original methodology: Scientists estimated how many nucleated cells there were by amplifying reference gene primers. The assay was immunoSEQ multiplex PCR, and TCRdb's table has in-frame clones only and misses some. Clone size and the V and J calls come from that table; the DNA yielded D and trimming. The repertoire holds 150,000 or so clones, 75% to 85% seen once, with under 15% in the top ten. The clonotype was recovered from a man in his sixties with active or convalescent COVID-19. The sequenced material came from peripheral blood. V gene TRBV30 combines with J gene TRBJ1-4; D gene ambiguous. The DNA for the CDR3 is TGTGCCTGGAGTGATTCGTCAGTCAATGAAAAACTGTTTTTT. This translates into CAWSDSSVNEKLFF. The entire variable domain, with the rest obtained from reference TRBV30 and TRBJ1-4, is as follows: SQTIHQWPATLVQPVGSPLSLECTVEGTSNPNLYWYRQAAGRGLQLLFYSVGIGQISSEVPQNLSASRPQDRQFILSSKKLLLSDSGFYLCAWSDSSVNEKLFFGSGTQLSVL.